This TCR beta chain was found in a study of cytomegalovirus exposure and HLA in healthy donors. Regarding the study as a whole: A few CMV-associated chains were confirmed in vitro to be specific for CMV antigens. Cytomegalovirus status, reportedly, was diagnosed with high specificity and sensitivity by the classifier. Listed as cytomegalovirus-associated were more than 150 TCR beta chains.

A note on this clone: Its specificity is unknown.

The CDR3 has 15 residues. Germline assignment: CDR1 MRHNA and CDR2 SNTAGT. Trimming cost V 5 bases and J 1 base; bases outside gene matches: 2. Data came from immunoSEQ multiplex PCR; TCRdb stores just in-frame clones and leaves some out. The data hold more than 95,000 clones, with approximately 94% observed a single time. The V and J genes are TRBV6-4 and TRBJ2-3, with 11 nucleotides matching TRBD2. This TCR was recovered from a woman between 18 and 29 years old in good health and CMV-seronegative. The sequenced sample was PBMCs. CDR3 amino acids: CASSLTSGGTDTQYF. The CDR3 region has the DNA TGTGCCAGCAGTCTGACTAGCGGGGGCACAGATACGCAGTATTTT.